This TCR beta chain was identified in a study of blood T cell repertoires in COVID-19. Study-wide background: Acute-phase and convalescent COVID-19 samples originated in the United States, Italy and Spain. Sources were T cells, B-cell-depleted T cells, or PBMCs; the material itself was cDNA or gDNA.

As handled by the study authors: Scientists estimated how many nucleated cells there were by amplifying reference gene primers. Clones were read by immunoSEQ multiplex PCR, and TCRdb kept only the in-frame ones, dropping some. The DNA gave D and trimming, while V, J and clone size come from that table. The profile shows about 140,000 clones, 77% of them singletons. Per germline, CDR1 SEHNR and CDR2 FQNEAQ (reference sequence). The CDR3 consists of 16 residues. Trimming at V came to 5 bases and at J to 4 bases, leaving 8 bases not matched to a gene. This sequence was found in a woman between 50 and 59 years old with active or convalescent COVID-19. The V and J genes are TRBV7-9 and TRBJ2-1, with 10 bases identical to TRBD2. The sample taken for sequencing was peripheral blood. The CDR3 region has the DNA TGTGCCAGCAGCCGCTTAGCGGGAGGCCCGTACAATGAGCAGTTCTTC. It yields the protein CASSRLAGGPYNEQFF.